This T cell receptor (beta chain) was recovered during a study of T cell changes during pregnancy in multiple sclerosis. This table comes from immunoSEQ multiplex PCR, and its TCRdb copy is limited to in-frame clones, with some not included. The sample lists tens of thousands of clones, around 95% occurring once. This clone was picked up one time. Source: peripheral blood, taken in the second trimester of pregnancy. This clonotype originated in a female donor in good health, enrolled as a control in a pregnancy study.

This CDR3 reads CASSETRQDRYTF. The CDR3 DNA reads as TGTGCCAGCAGTGAGACCCGACAAGATCGCTACACCTTC. This chain connects TRBV6-1 to TRBJ1-2; unclear D gene. CDR1 and CDR2 (germline): MNHNS, SASEGT. V shed 3 bases and J shed 9 bases, with 14 bases lying between them. This CDR3 contains 13 residues.